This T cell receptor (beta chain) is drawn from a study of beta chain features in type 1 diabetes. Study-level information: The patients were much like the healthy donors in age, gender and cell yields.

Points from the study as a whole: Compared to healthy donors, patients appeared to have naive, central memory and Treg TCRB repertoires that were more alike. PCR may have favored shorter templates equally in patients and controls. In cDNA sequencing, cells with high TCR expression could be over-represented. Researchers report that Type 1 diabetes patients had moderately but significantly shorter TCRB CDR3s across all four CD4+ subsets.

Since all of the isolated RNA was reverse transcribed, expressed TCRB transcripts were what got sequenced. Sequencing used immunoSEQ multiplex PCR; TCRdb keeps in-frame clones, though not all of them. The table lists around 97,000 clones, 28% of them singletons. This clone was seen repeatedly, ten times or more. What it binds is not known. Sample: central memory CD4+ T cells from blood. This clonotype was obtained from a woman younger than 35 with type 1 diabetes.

As DNA, the CDR3 is TGTGCCAGCAGCTTAGGGACTAGCAGGAGCACAGATACGCAGTATTTT. Protein product: CASSLGTSRSTDTQYF. This rearrangement joins TRBV7-2 to TRBJ2-3; 8 nucleotides align to TRBD2. Germline CDR1 SGHTA, CDR2 FQGNSA. The CDR3 is 16 residues long. V gave up 1 base and J gave up 0 bases; unmatched junction bases: 3.